The present T cell receptor (beta chain) was sequenced within a study of shared clonotypes between healthy human individuals. J was trimmed by 5 bases and V by 5 bases; bases with no gene match: 10. The length of the CDR3 is 15 residues. Germline CDR1 reads SGHAT; CDR2 reads FQNNGV. General study findings and limits: Sorted-subset sequencing was shown by rarefaction to be incomplete despite large depth.

Repertoires were generated with immunoSEQ multiplex PCR, while TCRdb's copy carries only in-frame clones and drops some. The sample carries about 1.1 million clones, approximately 78% recorded once. This clone was seen once. Its matching antigen is unknown. The clonotype comes from a man aged 18 to 30 in good health. Some clones in this sample may be carry-over from other donors' samples. V usage is TRBV11-2 and J usage is TRBJ2-7; TRBD1 agrees at 9 bases. Sequencing was carried out using memory CD4+ T cells from PBMCs. This sample's subset: CD45RA-negative fraction. The CDR3 sequence: CASSAKGRTGDEQYF. The CDR3 DNA sequence: TGTGCCAGCAGCGCAAAAGGTCGGACAGGGGACGAGCAGTACTTC.